The 32 T cell receptor beta chains reported below all come from one sample, sequenced in a study of graft-versus-host responses after intestinal transplantation. Some clones are missing from TCRdb's copy, which holds only in-frame ones; the method was immunoSEQ multiplex PCR. The sample holds some 39,000 clones, 85% to 95% seen once. The sample here was PBMCs, taken roughly 110 weeks after intestinal transplantation. These TCRs come from a human patient who received an intestinal transplant, so some T cells may come from the graft donor.

V gene TRBV6-6 combines with J gene TRBJ2-5, with D unresolved. CDR3 size: 15 residues. Per the germline V gene, CDR1 is MNHNY and CDR2 is SVGAGI (reference sequence). The ends were cut back, 0 bases at V and 5 bases at J, with 13 bases in the middle. CDR3 in DNA: TGTGCCAGCAGTTACTCGATAGGGTTGGGGGAGACCCAGTACTTC. Its protein is CASSYSIGLGETQYF.

The chain recombines TRBV5-1 with TRBJ2-2, with 7 bases aligning to TRBD1. Looked up from germline, CDR1 is SGHRS and CDR2 is YFSETQ. This CDR3 is built from 15 residues. The J segment lost 1 base and the V segment lost 1 base, leaving 1 base of the junction unmatched. The CDR3 DNA sequence: TGCGCCAGCAGCTTGAGACAGGGGAACACCGGGGAGCTGTTTTTT. Its protein product is CASSLRQGNTGELFF.

The chain links TRBV18 to TRBJ1-6; TRBD1 matches at 9 bases. The CDR3 has 18 residues. The V segment lost 3 bases and the J segment 3 bases; nucleotides outside the gene matches: 9. The germline gives CDR1 KGHSH, CDR2 LQKENI. The CDR3 loop reads CASSPGMTGGSYNSPLHF. CDR3 in DNA: TGTGCCAGCTCACCGGGGATGACAGGGGGAAGCTATAATTCACCCCTCCACTTT.

V usage is TRBV30 and J usage is TRBJ1-4; perhaps TRBD1 as D (5 bases). The CDR3 loop spans 13 amino acids. V dropped 0 bases and J dropped 8 bases, with 10 bases sitting between them. Germline-derived CDR1 and CDR2 are GTSNPN and SVGIG (reference sequence). The CDR3 region is CAWSVTGPEKLFF. For the CDR3, the DNA is TGTGCCTGGAGTGTTACAGGCCCCGAAAAACTGTTTTTT.

This chain links TRBV10-2 with TRBJ2-2; 11 positions agree with TRBD2. The CDR3 extends over 16 amino acids. Germline V gene data show CDR1 as WSHSY and CDR2 as SAAADI. The junction had 10 bases not matched to a gene; V was cut back by 8 bases and J by 5 bases. The CDR3 bases are TGCGCCAGCGGGGGTAGCGGGGGGGCCGGGACCGGGGAGCTGTTTTTT. It encodes CASGGSGGAGTGELFF.

The rearrangement joins TRBV7-9 to TRBJ2-2; 7 bases fit TRBD2. The J segment lost 2 bases and the V segment lost 10 bases, leaving 7 bases of the junction unmatched. The CDR3 covers 14 residues. Germline V CDR1 and CDR2: SEHNR, FQNEAQ (reference sequence). The CDR3 loop reads CAIWGRDNTGELFF. CDR3 DNA sequence: TGTGCCATCTGGGGGAGGGATAACACCGGGGAGCTGTTTTTT.

The genes are TRBV9 and TRBJ2-1; D possibly corresponds to TRBD1 (7 bases). This CDR3 is 15 amino acids long. V was trimmed by 0 bases and J by 7 bases, leaving 14 bases between them. Germline V gene sequence: CDR1 SGDLS, CDR2 YYNGEE. For the CDR3, the DNA is TGTGCCAGCAGCGTAGGACAGGGAGGTGGAAATGAGCAGTTCTTC. Translating it yields CASSVGQGGGNEQFF.

In its sample, this clone was seen once. The chain combines TRBV7-2 with TRBJ1-5, with unresolved D. The CDR3 has 12 amino acids. V was trimmed by 5 bases and J by 5 bases, leaving 7 bases between them. Germline loops: CDR1 SGHTA, CDR2 FQGNSA. In DNA, the CDR3 is TGTGCCAGCAGCCCCCGAGATCAGCCCCAGCATTTT. Its translation is CASSPRDQPQHF.

The gene calls are TRBV7-9 and TRBJ1-5; no clear D. The CDR3 contains 14 residues. Germline V gene sequence: CDR1 SEHNR, CDR2 FQNEAQ (reference sequence). V lost 1 base, J lost 4 bases, and 8 bases lay in between. The CDR3 region is CASSLGARNQPQHF. CDR3 nucleotides: TGTGCCAGCAGCTTAGGGGCGAGGAATCAGCCCCAGCATTTT.

This rearrangement joins TRBV7-9 to TRBJ1-1; the match to TRBD1 covers 7 bases. The germline gives CDR1 SEHNR, CDR2 FQNEAQ (reference sequence). The CDR3 length is 12 residues. V lost 5 bases to trimming and J lost 6 bases; unmatched junction nucleotides: 3. The CDR3 here is CASSRGGPEAFF. The CDR3 DNA follows: TGTGCCAGCAGCCGAGGGGGCCCTGAAGCTTTCTTT. Filled out from reference TRBV7-9 and TRBJ1-1, the complete variable domain reads DTGVSQNPRHKITKRGQNVTFRCDPISEHNRLYWYRQTLGQGPEFLTYFQNEAQLEKSRLLSDRFSAERPKGSFSTLEIQRTEQGDSAMYLCASSRGGPEAFFGQGTRLTVV.

This clone was counted between two and nine times. The chain has TRBV5-1 and TRBJ2-5; 7 bases are shared with TRBD2. CDR1 is SGHRS and CDR2 is YFSETQ in the germline V gene. V was clipped by 4 bases and J by 1 base; unmatched bases: 4. This CDR3 region has 14 residues. CDR3 nucleotide sequence: TGCGCCAGCAGCGGGGGGAGGGGCCAAGAGACCCAGTACTTC. Translating gives CASSGGRGQETQYF. Based on the CDR3 plus reference TRBV5-1 and TRBJ2-5, the full variable domain is KAGVTQTPRYLIKTRGQQVTLSCSPISGHRSVSWYQQTPGQGLQFLFEYFSETQRNKGNFPGRFSGRQFSNSRSEMNVSTLELGDSALYLCASSGGRGQETQYFGPGTRLLVL.

The CDR3 bases are TGTGCCAGCAGTGAAGGGCCGAATGAAAAACTGTTTTTT. Translated, it gives CASSEGPNEKLFF. The chain joins TRBV6-1 to TRBJ1-4; no definite D call. CDR1 is MNHNS and CDR2 is SASEGT in the germline V gene. The CDR3 covers 13 residues. Trimming took 1 base from V and 5 from J, leaving 5 bases between them.

The CDR3 loop is CASSPIASKNIQYF. The CDR3 nucleotides are TGTGCCAGCAGCCCGATAGCGTCCAAAAACATTCAGTACTTC. The chain links TRBV5-6 to TRBJ2-4; tentative D call: TRBD2 (5 bases). The V gene's germline CDR1 is SGHDT and CDR2 YYEEEE. Trimming removed 4 bases from V and 2 bases from J, with 10 bases in between. This CDR3 spans 14 amino acids.

The chain is built from TRBV14 and TRBJ2-3; no clear D. In germline, CDR1 is SGHDN, CDR2 FVKESK. V lost 3 bases to trimming and J lost 3 bases, with 13 bases between them. The CDR3 runs to 15 residues. The CDR3 sequence is CASSQSVGRTDTQYF. Here the CDR3 DNA reads TGTGCCAGCAGCCAGTCGGTGGGAAGGACAGATACGCAGTATTTT.

The chain is built from TRBV6-6 and TRBJ1-1, with TRBD1 matching 7 bases. The CDR3 extends over 14 amino acids. Germline CDR1 reads MNHNY; CDR2 reads SVGAGI (reference sequence). Unmatched junction bases numbered 14, after V lost 11 bases and J lost 5 bases. The DNA for the CDR3 is TGTGCCGCCGAGGGGGCCCCCGCGGTAACTGAAGCTTTCTTT. Translation: CAAEGAPAVTEAFF.

This chain connects TRBV7-9 to TRBJ1-4; the match to TRBD1 covers 7 bases. V was pared by 2 bases and J by 4 bases, with 10 bases of the junction left unmatched. Germline CDR1 and CDR2: SEHNR and FQNEAQ (reference sequence). The CDR3 has 17 amino acids. This CDR3 reads CASSLSRLGQINEKLFF. CDR3 bases: TGTGCCAGCAGCTTATCGCGGTTGGGACAGATTAATGAAAAACTGTTTTTT.

The rearrangement links TRBV6-5 to TRBJ2-1, with TRBD2 as a possible D gene (5 bases). The CDR3 contains 14 residues. V lost 6 bases, J lost 6 bases, and 15 bases lay in between. Germline-derived CDR1 and CDR2 are MNHEY and SVGAGI. The CDR3 loop is CASSPNPGSNEQFF. DNA for the CDR3: TGTGCCAGCAGCCCCAATCCGGGGAGCAATGAGCAGTTCTTC.

This clone was seen a single time. V is TRBV30 and J is TRBJ2-6; D is uncertain. The CDR3 totals 14 residues. Germline CDR1 GTSNPN, CDR2 SVGIG (reference sequence). V lost 1 base and J lost 3, with 7 bases in between. DNA of the CDR3: TGTGCCTGGAGTGCGAGAAGTGGGGCCAACGTCCTGACTTTC. Translating gives CAWSARSGANVLTF.

The chain employs TRBV7-3 and TRBJ1-1; TRBD1 might be the D (5 bases). Germline V gene lookup returns CDR1 SGHTA and CDR2 FQGTGA. V dropped 5 bases and J dropped 1 base, with 11 bases sitting between them. This CDR3 spans 14 amino acids. The CDR3, as DNA: TGTGCCAGCAGCCAGACTACAGGGAACACTGAAGCTTTCTTT. Amino acid sequence: CASSQTTGNTEAFF.

A remark on this clone: Other DNA sequences in the sample encode the same CDR3. The chain joins TRBV19 to TRBJ1-5, with D tentatively TRBD1 (5 bases). The V and J ends lost 3 bases and 4 bases respectively, with 13 bases between them. CDR1 is LNHDA, CDR2 SQIVND, per germline (reference sequence). The CDR3 loop spans 15 amino acids. This chain's CDR3 is CASSISGEGNQPQHF. As DNA, the CDR3 is TGTGCCAGTAGTATTTCGGGGGAGGGGAATCAGCCCCAGCATTTT.

The chain has TRBV5-1 and TRBJ1-2; 8 bases are shared with TRBD1. Germline assignment: CDR1 SGHRS and CDR2 YFSETQ. The CDR3 runs to 16 residues. The J segment lost 4 bases and the V segment lost 4 bases, leaving 12 bases of the junction unmatched. Here the CDR3 DNA reads TGCGCCAGCAGCCCGGAGACAGGGGAATGGATCTATGGCTACACCTTC. The encoded protein is CASSPETGEWIYGYTF.

The chain employs TRBV29-1 and TRBJ1-5; D remains unclear. Germline values: CDR1 SQVTM, CDR2 ANQGSEA. Trimming removed 4 bases from V and 0 bases from J, with 10 bases in between. The CDR3 loop spans 14 amino acids. For the CDR3, the DNA is TGCAGCGTTGGAACCGGGAGTAGCAATCAGCCCCAGCATTTT. Protein product: CSVGTGSSNQPQHF. Supplemented by reference TRBV29-1 and TRBJ1-5, the full variable domain reads SAVISQKPSRDICQRGTSLTIQCQVDSQVTMMFWYRQQPGQSLTLIATANQGSEATYESGFVIDKFPISRPNLTFSTLTVSNMSPEDSSIYLCSVGTGSSNQPQHFGDGTRLSIL.

V and J are TRBV6-4 and TRBJ2-6; a possible D gene is TRBD2 (7 bases). Germline-derived CDR1 and CDR2 are MRHNA and SNTAGT. The CDR3 contains 18 residues. The V gene lost 5 bases and the J gene lost 0 bases, with 17 bases spanning the gap. CDR3: CASSQGAGALSGANVLTF. The CDR3 DNA follows: TGTGCCAGCAGTCAAGGGGCGGGGGCCCTCTCTGGGGCCAACGTCCTGACTTTC.

This chain links TRBV7-2 with TRBJ2-2; the D is unclear. V was pared by 5 bases and J by 6 bases, with 13 bases between. The CDR3 spans 14 residues. Germline CDR1 SGHTA, CDR2 FQGNSA. CDR3 DNA: TGTGCCAGCAGCCTTACTCGAGGTTCCGGGGAGCTGTTTTTT. Translating gives CASSLTRGSGELFF.

The V gene is TRBV5-4, the J gene TRBJ2-1; D might be TRBD1 (5 bases). Trimming removed 0 bases at V and 6 bases at J, with 10 bases between. The germline V gene has CDR1 SGHNT and CDR2 YYREEE (reference sequence). The CDR3 sequence is 14 residues long. Here the CDR3 reads CASSLGQRINEQFF. Here the CDR3 DNA reads TGTGCCAGCAGCTTGGGACAGAGAATCAATGAGCAGTTCTTC.

The rearrangement joins TRBV7-2 to TRBJ2-3; 8 positions match TRBD2. The CDR3 consists of 14 residues. Germline V gene data show CDR1 as SGHTA and CDR2 as FQGNSA. V was clipped by 11 bases and J by 1 base; unmatched bases: 8. CDR3 in DNA: TGTGCCGTAAACCGGGGGGGTGGCACAGATACGCAGTATTTT. This encodes CAVNRGGGTDTQYF.

V usage is TRBV5-3 and J usage is TRBJ1-6; no clear D gene. TRBV5-3 is an ORF, with its function uncertain. The CDR3 runs 14 residues. Deletions cut 0 bases from V and 8 bases from J, with 9 bases between. The CDR3 reads CARSLGYHDSPLHF. CDR3 nucleotide sequence: TGTGCCAGAAGCTTGGGTTACCATGATTCACCCCTCCACTTT.

V and J are TRBV27 and TRBJ2-5; D may be TRBD1 or TRBD2 (5 bases each). Germline CDR1 and CDR2: MNHEY and SMNVEV (reference sequence). The CDR3 loop spans 14 amino acids. Trimming took 5 bases from V and 5 from J, leaving 15 bases between them. The CDR3 DNA reads TGTGCCAGCAGTCCCGGGGCAGGGTCGGAGACCCAGTACTTC. This codes for CASSPGAGSETQYF.

This clone appeared once. The chain couples TRBV2 to TRBJ2-3, with 13 bases matching TRBD2. Trimming at V came to 5 bases and at J to 6 bases, leaving 5 bases not matched to a gene. Germline assignment: CDR1 SNHLY and CDR2 FYNNEI. The CDR3 is 15 amino acids. The CDR3 is CASSLRTSGSDTQYF. The CDR3 DNA reads as TGTGCCAGCAGTCTAAGGACTAGCGGGAGTGATACGCAGTATTTT.

The genes are TRBV16 and TRBJ1-2; D call uncertain. Germline loops: CDR1 KGHSY, CDR2 FQNENV. This CDR3 is built from 14 residues. V was shortened by 1 base and J by 4 bases, with 10 bases between the two germline ends. CDR3 region: CASSQFKALYGYTF. CDR3 sequence (DNA): TGTGCCAGCAGCCAATTTAAGGCCCTCTATGGCTACACCTTC.

The chain links TRBV27 to TRBJ2-3; 14 bases map to TRBD2. Germline lookup yields CDR1 MNHEY and CDR2 SMNVEV (reference sequence). The CDR3 has 19 residues. The V segment lost 5 bases and the J segment 2 bases; nucleotides outside the gene matches: 12. CDR3 in DNA: TGTGCCAGCAGTCCCTCGGGACTAGCGGGAGAGAGGTACACAGATACGCAGTATTTT. Translation gives CASSPSGLAGERYTDTQYF.

This chain uses TRBV28 with TRBJ1-3; no clear D gene. This CDR3 comprises 15 residues. CDR1 is MDHEN and CDR2 is SYDVKM in the germline V gene. V lost 3 bases and J 2 bases, leaving 11 bases between the germline ends. The CDR3 loop is CASSLSPVTGNTIYF. The CDR3 region has the DNA TGTGCCAGCAGTTTGTCACCAGTTACTGGAAACACCATATATTTT. Filled out from reference TRBV28 and TRBJ1-3, the complete variable domain reads DVKVTQSSRYLVKRTGEKVFLECVQDMDHENMFWYRQDPGLGLRLIYFSYDVKMKEKGDIPEGYSVSREKKERFSLILESASTNQTSMYLCASSLSPVTGNTIYFGEGSWLTVV.